The rows below give T cell receptor beta chains drawn from one sample of a study of cytomegalovirus exposure and HLA in healthy donors. Profiled with immunoSEQ multiplex PCR; TCRdb holds only in-frame clones, not every one. Among approximately 100,000 clones listed, about 80% were seen once. Sample: PBMCs. The receptors were gathered from a human donor in good health. The conserved cysteine and the conserved F or W are not part of the CDR3 here. Each record gives: CDR3 protein, J gene, V gene.

CDR3aa: ASSPIQGAGNTEAF; j_gene: TRBJ1-1; v_gene: TRBV2
CDR3aa: ASSVGTGSTGELF; j_gene: TRBJ2-2; v_gene: TRBV9
CDR3aa: ASSLFGSGSSGTYEQY; j_gene: TRBJ2-7; v_gene: TRBV28
CDR3aa: ASSSGQVRYGYT; j_gene: TRBJ1-2; v_gene: TRBV5-6
CDR3aa: ASSLSGGANVLT; j_gene: TRBJ2-6; v_gene: TRBV7-9
CDR3aa: SVTTGNTEAF; j_gene: TRBJ1-1; v_gene: TRBV29-1
CDR3aa: ASSPGQGAGETQY; j_gene: TRBJ2-5; v_gene: TRBV7-9
CDR3aa: ASTGHRVNQPQH; j_gene: TRBJ1-5; v_gene: TRBV10-2
CDR3aa: ASSRTSGNTGELF; j_gene: TRBJ2-2; v_gene: TRBV9
CDR3aa: ASSSTGTNTEAF; j_gene: TRBJ1-1; v_gene: TRBV7-9
CDR3aa: ASGTGQVNAPLH; j_gene: TRBJ1-6; v_gene: TRBV9
CDR3aa: ASSRRDTQY; j_gene: TRBJ2-3; v_gene: TRBV7-2
CDR3aa: ASSLWVRSGKARLDVLT; j_gene: TRBJ2-6; v_gene: TRBV5-1
CDR3aa: ASSAGDRVTGDTQY; j_gene: TRBJ2-3; v_gene: TRBV10-1
CDR3aa: ASSPSRGESTDTQY; j_gene: TRBJ2-3; v_gene: TRBV4-1
CDR3aa: ASSSPSEGFETQY; j_gene: TRBJ2-5; v_gene: TRBV28
CDR3aa: ASSLGDSLPGELF; j_gene: TRBJ2-2; v_gene: TRBV5-1
CDR3aa: ASSLDLLAGQRYNEQF; j_gene: TRBJ2-1; v_gene: TRBV7-2
CDR3aa: ASSNTLRDRGKKT; j_gene: TRBJ1-2; v_gene: TRBV2
CDR3aa: ASSMKTGGFVGEQY; j_gene: TRBJ2-7; v_gene: TRBV19
CDR3aa: ASSLGGGGNQPQH; j_gene: TRBJ1-5; v_gene: TRBV7-9
CDR3aa: ASSSDKNNQPQH; j_gene: TRBJ1-5; v_gene: TRBV7-9
CDR3aa: ASSQDPHSNEQY; j_gene: TRBJ2-7; v_gene: TRBV4-1
CDR3aa: ASSTGQGSGNTIY; j_gene: TRBJ1-3; v_gene: TRBV9
CDR3aa: ASSRTVNTEAF; j_gene: TRBJ1-1; v_gene: TRBV19
CDR3aa: AWSVQVSGGRGWGYT; j_gene: TRBJ1-2; v_gene: TRBV30
CDR3aa: ASSARGLENIQY; j_gene: TRBJ2-4; v_gene: TRBV19
CDR3aa: ASSYSNRGRGELF; j_gene: TRBJ2-2; v_gene: TRBV6-5
CDR3aa: ACQGFGELF; j_gene: TRBJ2-2; v_gene: TRBV27
CDR3aa: ASSYSSGPSQY; j_gene: TRBJ2-5; v_gene: TRBV6-6
CDR3aa: ASSLLAGQGEQF; j_gene: TRBJ2-1; v_gene: TRBV2
CDR3aa: ASSVDSGKETQY; j_gene: TRBJ2-5; v_gene: TRBV9
CDR3aa: ASSPRKVTEAF; j_gene: TRBJ1-1; v_gene: TRBV18
CDR3aa: ASSELIGYSYEQY; j_gene: TRBJ2-7; v_gene: TRBV25-1
CDR3aa: ASSRGRDINQPQH; j_gene: TRBJ1-5; v_gene: TRBV7-8
CDR3aa: ASREGGTAYGYT; j_gene: TRBJ1-2; v_gene: TRBV2
CDR3aa: ASSYGLAGGGADTQY; j_gene: TRBJ2-3; v_gene: TRBV5-1
CDR3aa: ASKTSGVETQY; j_gene: TRBJ2-5; v_gene: TRBV6-5
CDR3aa: ASSPGGPGEKLF; j_gene: TRBJ1-4; v_gene: TRBV28
CDR3aa: ASSPPGFGVDPYEQY; j_gene: TRBJ2-7; v_gene: TRBV18
CDR3aa: AWSRGVWSEAF; j_gene: TRBJ1-1; v_gene: TRBV30
CDR3aa: ASSLKNRRAEQY; j_gene: TRBJ2-7; v_gene: TRBV28
CDR3aa: ASSGASGNYNEQF; j_gene: TRBJ2-1; v_gene: TRBV6-1
CDR3aa: ASISGTPNSPLH; j_gene: TRBJ1-6; v_gene: TRBV10-2
CDR3aa: ASRHGQGGYGYT; j_gene: TRBJ1-2; v_gene: TRBV6-5